The clone carrying this T cell receptor (beta chain) was seen many times. Its matching antigen is unknown. Authors of the study amplified TCR beta CDR3 regions from RNA transcripts. The study used the HTBI primer set for a first-round RT-PCR of the TCR CDR3. MiXCR, applied by TCRdb to the multiplex PCR reads, yields one record per CDR3 protein. The sample comprises hundreds of thousands of distinct CDR3 sequences, approximately 23% of which are singletons, and around 62% rests with the top ten. The sample belongs to a study of T cells in Graves' hyperthyroidism and ophthalmopathy. Reasons for excluding patients were uncontrolled infection, other autoimmune disease, pregnancy or lactation. Study results and limitations: A model of 13 V-J pairs discriminated ophthalmopathy from stable hyperthyroidism. Most clonotypes expanded in thyroid above 0.001 were likewise present in blood.

The ends lost 2 bases at V and 0 bases at J; junction bases unmatched: 5. CDR3 length: 16 residues. The germline gives CDR1 LGHDT, CDR2 YNNKEL (reference sequence). This receptor was identified in a man aged 30 to 39 with Graves' ophthalmopathy. The chain uses TRBV3-1 and TRBJ2-5, with 8 bases that match TRBD2. The sample consisted of blood. In DNA, the CDR3 is TGTGCCAGCAGCCAACGGGCTAGCGGGTACCAAGAGACCCAGTACTTC. Its protein product is CASSQRASGYQETQYF.